This TCR beta chain was sequenced for a study of blood T cell repertoires in COVID-19. Background on the study: Italy, Spain and the United States were the sources of the convalescent and acute COVID-19 samples. Sample material is recorded as cDNA or gDNA derived from T cells, B-cell-depleted T cells, or PBMCs.

Source study methods: Reference gene primer amplification in the assay estimated nucleated cell counts. The method was immunoSEQ multiplex PCR; TCRdb's version includes in-frame clones alone and lacks a portion of them. Clone size and V and J calls were adopted from that table, with D and trimming inferred from the DNA. This repertoire shows more than 65,000 clones, 60% to 80% found once; its top ten account for 5% to 7.5%. This clone was seen only once. The sequenced material came from peripheral blood. This clonotype was obtained from a woman aged 55 to 70 with acute or convalescent COVID-19.

The CDR3 DNA is TGTGCCAGCAGCCCCGGGGGGTTGACTGAAGCTTTCTTT. It translates to CASSPGGLTEAFF. The V gene is TRBV3-1 (or the pseudogene TRBV3-2), the J gene TRBJ1-1; D is perhaps TRBD1 (5 bases). CDR1 and CDR2 (germline): LGHDT, YNNKEL (reference sequence). The CDR3 is 13 amino acids. The V end was cut by 4 bases, the J end by 5 bases, with 11 bases between.